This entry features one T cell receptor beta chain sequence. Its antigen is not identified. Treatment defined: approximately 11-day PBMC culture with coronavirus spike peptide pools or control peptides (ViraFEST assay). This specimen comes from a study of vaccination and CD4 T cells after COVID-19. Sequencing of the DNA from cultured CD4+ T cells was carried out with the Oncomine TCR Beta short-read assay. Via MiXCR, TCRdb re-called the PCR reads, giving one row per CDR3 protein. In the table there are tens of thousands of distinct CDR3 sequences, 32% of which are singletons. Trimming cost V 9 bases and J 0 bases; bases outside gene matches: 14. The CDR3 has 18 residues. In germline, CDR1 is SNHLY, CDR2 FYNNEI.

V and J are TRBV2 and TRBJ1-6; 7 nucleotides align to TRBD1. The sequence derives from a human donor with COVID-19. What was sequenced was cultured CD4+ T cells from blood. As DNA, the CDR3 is TGTGCCAGACAGGGGTACAATACAAAGAGCTCCTATAATTCACCCCTCCACTTT. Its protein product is CARQGYNTKSSYNSPLHF. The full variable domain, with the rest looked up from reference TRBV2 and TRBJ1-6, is EPEVTQTPSHQVTQMGQEVILRCVPISNHLYFYWYRQILGQKVEFLVSFYNNEISEKSEIFDDQFSVERPDGSNFTLKIRSTKLEDSAMYFCARQGYNTKSSYNSPLHFGNGTRLTVT.